The clone carrying this TCR beta chain was counted between two and nine times. This sample is drawn from a study of T-cell reconstitution after alpha-beta-depleted transplantation in children. Germline CDR1 reads SGHTA; CDR2 reads FQGNSA. V was shortened by 5 bases and J by 2 bases, with 18 bases between the two germline ends. The CDR3 is made up of 16 amino acids. The TCRbeta library was prepared with unique molecular identifiers. In TCRdb, the PCR reads were re-called with MiXCR into one record per CDR3 protein. The sample shows under 450,000 distinct CDR3 sequences, roughly 16% of them seen only once.

This TCR was recovered from a boy in the first two years of life who had a stem cell transplant for Wiskott-Aldrich syndrome, so the T cells may come from the graft donor. The chain uses TRBV7-2 and TRBJ2-5; TRBD2 might be the D (6 bases). Sequences were derived from PBMCs, mostly from graft donor cells, sampled 360 days after TCRalphabeta/CD19-depleted stem cell transplant. CDR3 DNA sequence: TGTGCCAGCAGCCGCCAAATACTAGCCTGGCAAGAGACCCAGTACTTC. It specifies CASSRQILAWQETQYF. The full variable domain, completed using reference TRBV7-2 and TRBJ2-5, is GAGVSQSPSNKVTEKGKDVELRCDPISGHTALYWYRQSLGQGLEFLIYFQGNSAPDKSGLPSDRFSAERTGGSVSTLTIQRTQQEDSAVYLCASSRQILAWQETQYFGPGTRLLVL.